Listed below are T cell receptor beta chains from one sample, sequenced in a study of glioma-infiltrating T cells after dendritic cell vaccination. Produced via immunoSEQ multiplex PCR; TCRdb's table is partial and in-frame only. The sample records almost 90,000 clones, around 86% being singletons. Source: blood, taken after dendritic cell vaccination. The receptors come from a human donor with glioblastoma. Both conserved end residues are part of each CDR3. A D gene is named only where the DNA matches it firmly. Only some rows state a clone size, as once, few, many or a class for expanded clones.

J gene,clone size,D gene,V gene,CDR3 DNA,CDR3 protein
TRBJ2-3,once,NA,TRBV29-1,TGCAGCGTTGACAGAGGCAATACGCAGTATTTT,CSVDRGNTQYF
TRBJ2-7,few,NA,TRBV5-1,TGTGCCAGCAGCTTGCGCAGAGTGACTTCCTACGAGCAGTACTTC,CASSLRRVTSYEQYF
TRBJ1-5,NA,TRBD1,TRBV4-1,TGCGCCAGCAGCCAAGAGGGGGGACAGATTAGCAATCAGCCCCAGCATTTT,CASSQEGGQISNQPQHF
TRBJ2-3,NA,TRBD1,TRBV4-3,TGCGCCAGCAGCCAAGAGCGGGACAGGGCTGATACGCAGTATTTT,CASSQERDRADTQYF
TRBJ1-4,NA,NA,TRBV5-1,TGCGCCAGCAGCGTGGACAGAGAAAAACTGTTTTTT,CASSVDREKLFF
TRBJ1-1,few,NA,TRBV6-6,TGTGCCAGCAGTAGAGACATCGCTTATGAAGCTTTCTTT,CASSRDIAYEAFF
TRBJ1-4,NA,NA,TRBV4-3,TGCGCCAGCAGCCAAGATCGTGGCATAACTAATGAAAAACTGTTTTTT,CASSQDRGITNEKLFF
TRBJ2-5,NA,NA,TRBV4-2,TGTGCCAGCAGCCAAGATTTAATGGAGACCCAGTACTTC,CASSQDLMETQYF
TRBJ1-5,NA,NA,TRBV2,TGTGCCAGCAGACTTGCAGGGGACGGCAATCAGCCCCAGCATTTT,CASRLAGDGNQPQHF
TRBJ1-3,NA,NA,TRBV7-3,TGTGCCAGCAGCGATACAGGATCTGGAAACACCATATATTTT,CASSDTGSGNTIYF
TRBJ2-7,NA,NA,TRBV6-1,TGTGCCAGCAGTCTCAGGGCCCCCTACGAGCAGTACTTC,CASSLRAPYEQYF
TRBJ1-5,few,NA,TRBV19,TGTGCCAGTAGTATAGTTTGGCAGGGAGGTCAGCCCCAGCATTTT,CASSIVWQGGQPQHF
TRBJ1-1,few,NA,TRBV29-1,TGCAGCGTTGATAGGGGGACTGAAGCTTTCTTT,CSVDRGTEAFF
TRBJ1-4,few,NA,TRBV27,TGTGCCAGCAGTTTCCAGTTCGCTAATGAAAAACTGTTTTTT,CASSFQFANEKLFF
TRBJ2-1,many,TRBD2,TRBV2,TGTGCCAGCAGTGCGGGACTAAACAATGAGCAGTTCTTC,CASSAGLNNEQFF
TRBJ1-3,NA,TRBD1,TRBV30,TGTGCCTGGGGTATTGCGACAGGGCCTGGAAACACCATATATTTT,CAWGIATGPGNTIYF
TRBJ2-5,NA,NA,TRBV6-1,TGTGCCAGCAGTGAGCTACAGGGTTCTGGGACCCAGTACTTC,CASSELQGSGTQYF
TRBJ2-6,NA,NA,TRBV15,TGTGCCACCAGCAGAGTCCGTAGCTCTGGGGCCAACGTCCTGACTTTC,CATSRVRSSGANVLTF
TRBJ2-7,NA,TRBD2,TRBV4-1,TGCGCCAGCACCTATGACGTAGCGGGGGTTTACGAGCAGTACTTC,CASTYDVAGVYEQYF
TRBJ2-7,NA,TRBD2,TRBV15,TGTGCCACCAGCACAAGAGCGGGGGCCTACGAGCAGTACTTC,CATSTRAGAYEQYF
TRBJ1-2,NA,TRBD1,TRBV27,TGTGCCAGCGCCGAGACAGGGAGATCAAACTATGGCTACACCTTC,CASAETGRSNYGYTF
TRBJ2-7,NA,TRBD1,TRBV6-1,TGTGCCAGCACCTACAGGGGATCGGTCGAGCAGTACTTC,CASTYRGSVEQYF
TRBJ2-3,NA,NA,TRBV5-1,TGCGCCAGCACCCGCTACGGAGGGGGCAACACAGATACGCAGTATTTT,CASTRYGGGNTDTQYF
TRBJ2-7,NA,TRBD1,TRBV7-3,TGTGCCAGCAGCTTGTCGGGACAGGGGACCTACGAGCAGTACTTC,CASSLSGQGTYEQYF
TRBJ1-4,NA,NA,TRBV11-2,TGTGCCAGCAGCTTAAACAGGGTTAATGAAAAACTGTTTTTT,CASSLNRVNEKLFF
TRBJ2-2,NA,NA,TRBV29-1,TGCAGCGTTGATGAGGGTATGGGGTCCGGGGAGCTGTTTTTT,CSVDEGMGSGELFF
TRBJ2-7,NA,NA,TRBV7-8,TGTGCCAGCAGCCCCCAGTTTGAGCAGTACTTC,CASSPQFEQYF
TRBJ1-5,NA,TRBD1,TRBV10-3,TGTGCCATCAGTGAAGACAGGGGAGTTCAGCCCCAGCATTTT,CAISEDRGVQPQHF
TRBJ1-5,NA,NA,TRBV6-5,TGTGCCACCGCGGCAGCAGATAGCAATCAGCCCCAGCATTTT,CATAAADSNQPQHF
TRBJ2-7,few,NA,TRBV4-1,TGCGCCAGCAGCCAAGATAGGAGGTCCGAGCAGTACTTC,CASSQDRRSEQYF
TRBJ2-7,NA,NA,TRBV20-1,TGCAGTGCTAGTCCCGGCTACGAGCAGTACTTC,CSASPGYEQYF
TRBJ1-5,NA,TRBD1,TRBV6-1,TGTGCCAGCAGCAGGGACAGGGGAATGGATCAGCCCCAGCATTTT,CASSRDRGMDQPQHF
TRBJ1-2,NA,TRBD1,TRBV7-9,TGTGCCAGCAGCTTCAGGACAGGGGGATTTAACTATGGCTACACCTTC,CASSFRTGGFNYGYTF
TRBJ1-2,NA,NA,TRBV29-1,TGCAGCGTTGATGTGATCGGGGGCTATGGCTACACCTTC,CSVDVIGGYGYTF
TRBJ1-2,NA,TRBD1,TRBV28,TGTGCCAGCAGTTTCCGCGGGACAGGGTTTGGCTACACCTTC,CASSFRGTGFGYTF
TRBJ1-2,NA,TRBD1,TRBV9,TGTGCCAGCAGCGCGACAGGGATTGTAAAAGCTAACTATGGCTACACCTTC,CASSATGIVKANYGYTF
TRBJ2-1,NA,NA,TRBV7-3,TGTGCCAGCAGCTTAGATGGGCTGAATGAGCAGTTCTTC,CASSLDGLNEQFF
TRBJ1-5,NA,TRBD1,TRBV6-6,TGTGCCAGCAACGCAGGGGGCGCGAGGCAGCCCCAGCATTTT,CASNAGGARQPQHF
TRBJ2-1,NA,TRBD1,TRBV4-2,TGTGCCAGCAGCCTACTGACAGGGGGACGGACAGAAAAAAACAATGAGCAGTTCTTC,CASSLLTGGRTEKNNEQFF
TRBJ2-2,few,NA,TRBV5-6,TGTGCCAGCAGCTTACGGGGAAGGGATTCCGGGGAGCTGTTTTTT,CASSLRGRDSGELFF
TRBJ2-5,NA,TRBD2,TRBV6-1,TGTGCCAGCAGTTTAGGGAGGGAAGAGACCCAGTACTTC,CASSLGREETQYF
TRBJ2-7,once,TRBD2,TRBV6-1,TGTGCCAGCAGCCCGGGACTAGCGGGGGGGCGGGAGCAGTACTTC,CASSPGLAGGREQYF
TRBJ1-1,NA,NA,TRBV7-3,TGTGCCAGCAGCTTGGCGGGGGGGAACACTGAAGCTTTCTTT,CASSLAGGNTEAFF
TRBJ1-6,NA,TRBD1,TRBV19,TGTGCCAGTAGACCGCTCCGGGACAGCTATTCACCCCTCCACTTT,CASRPLRDSYSPLHF
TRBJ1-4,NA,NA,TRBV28,TGTGCCAGCGGCCGCGGGGGGATGTGGTCGACTAATGAAAAACTGTTTTTT,CASGRGGMWSTNEKLFF
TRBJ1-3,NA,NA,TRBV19,TGTGCCAGTAGTCTGGCAGGAGGGTCTGGAAACACCATATATTTT,CASSLAGGSGNTIYF
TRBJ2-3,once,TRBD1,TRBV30,TGTGCTCGGGACAGTCCTAGCACAGATACGCAGTATTTT,CARDSPSTDTQYF
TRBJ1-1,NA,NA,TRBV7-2,TGTGCCAGCAGCTTAGGTTATCGGCAGGGAGAAGCTTTCTTT,CASSLGYRQGEAFF
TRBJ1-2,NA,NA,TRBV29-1,TGCAGCGTCGAACAGGGAAGCGGCTACACCTTC,CSVEQGSGYTF
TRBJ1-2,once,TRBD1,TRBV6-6,TGTGCCAGCAGTCACGGGACAGGGTTGGGGGGCTACACCTTC,CASSHGTGLGGYTF
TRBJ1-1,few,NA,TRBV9,TGTGCCAGCAGCCCTCTTAGGACATTGGGCACTGAAGCTTTCTTT,CASSPLRTLGTEAFF
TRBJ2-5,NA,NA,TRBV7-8,TGTGCCAGCAGCTTAGCGGCCGAGACCCAGTACTTC,CASSLAAETQYF
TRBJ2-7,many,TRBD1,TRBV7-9,TGTGCCAGCAGCTTATTACCGGGACAGGGCTCCTACGAGCAGTACTTC,CASSLLPGQGSYEQYF
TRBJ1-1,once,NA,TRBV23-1,TGCGCCAGCATCCAGGGTATGGGCACTGAAGCTTTCTTT,CASIQGMGTEAFF